Listed below are T cell receptor beta chains from one sample, sequenced in a study of blood T cells in healthy people across ages. One entry per CDR3 protein, called by TCRdb with MiXCR from the 5' RACE reads. The top ten hold about 4% of the sample, which has roughly 1.5 million distinct CDR3 sequences, approximately 39% seen once. Sequencing was carried out using blood. These receptor sequences come from a woman aged 18-29 years in good health. The CDR3 runs from the conserved cysteine through the conserved F or W. The D gene is left open where the match is weak. Size tells how often a clone was seen (once, few, many) or the class of an expanded clone, and some rows leave it out.

J gene,clone size,V gene,D gene,CDR3 protein,CDR3 DNA
TRBJ1-4,.,TRBV6-6,.,CASGPNDGIEKLFF,TGTGCCAGCGGACCCAACGACGGGATTGAAAAACTGTTTTTT
TRBJ2-7,.,TRBV6-6,.,CASSITGLYEQYF,TGTGCCAGCAGCATTACTGGACTATACGAGCAGTACTTC
TRBJ2-2,.,TRBV9,.,CASSGDNSNTGELFF,TGTGCCAGCAGCGGCGATAACTCGAACACCGGGGAGCTGTTTTTT
TRBJ2-1,few,TRBV3-1,.,CATGTGLGYNEQFF,TGTGCCACTGGGACGGGTTTGGGCTACAATGAGCAGTTCTTC
TRBJ2-1,.,TRBV4-2,TRBD2,CASSPGTSGTSSYNEQFF,TGTGCCAGCAGCCCGGGGACTAGCGGAACTAGCTCCTACAATGAGCAGTTCTTC
TRBJ1-3,.,TRBV2,.,CASRGDGGAGNTIYF,TGTGCCAGCAGGGGTGACGGGGGGGCTGGAAACACCATATATTTT
TRBJ2-2,.,TRBV20-1,.,CSARTGTHTGELFF,TGCAGTGCTAGAACCGGGACTCACACCGGGGAGCTGTTTTTT
TRBJ1-1,.,TRBV6-6,.,CASSARDLTEAFF,TGTGCCAGCAGTGCCCGGGACCTCACTGAAGCTTTCTTT
TRBJ1-2,.,TRBV5-1,.,CASSLAGGKTGYTF,TGCGCCAGCAGCTTGGCTGGGGGCAAGACTGGCTACACCTTC
TRBJ1-1,.,TRBV27,TRBD1,CASIPLYRGRFGTEAFF,TGTGCCAGCATCCCTCTCTACAGGGGGCGGTTCGGCACTGAAGCTTTCTTT
TRBJ2-4,.,TRBV7-8,.,CASSLAVSGAQNIQYF,TGTGCCAGCAGCTTAGCGGTCTCAGGGGCCCAAAACATTCAGTACTTC
TRBJ1-1,.,TRBV29-1,TRBD1,CSVIGTGKTNTEAFF,TGCAGCGTTATCGGGACAGGGAAAACGAACACTGAAGCTTTCTTT
TRBJ2-3,many,TRBV5-5,.,CASSLEGIQAHLGTDTQYF,TGTGCCAGCAGCTTGGAGGGTATCCAGGCACATCTAGGCACAGATACGCAGTATTTT